The 27 T cell receptor beta chains reported below all come from one sample, sequenced in a study of T cell changes during pregnancy in multiple sclerosis. Profiling relied on immunoSEQ multiplex PCR, and the TCRdb table lists in-frame clones only, not all of them. The sample comprises around 21,000 clones, about 88% of which are singletons, and 6.5% to 8.5% rests with the top ten. Here the sequenced sample was CD8+ T cells from peripheral blood mononuclear cells, taken in the third trimester of pregnancy. The receptor source for this set is a female donor in good health, enrolled as a control in a pregnancy study.

This chain connects TRBV4-2 to TRBJ2-2; D is possibly TRBD2 (5 bases). With 1 base removed from V and 4 bases from J, the gap between germline ends came to 7 bases. Germline lookup yields CDR1 LGHNA and CDR2 YNFKEQ. CDR3 length: 14 amino acids. The DNA of the CDR3 is TGTGCCAGCAGCCAAGCGGGATCCACCGGGGAGCTGTTTTTT. Amino acid sequence: CASSQAGSTGELFF.

This sequence joins TRBV20-1 and TRBJ2-3; D unclear. V was shortened by 2 bases and J by 5 bases, with 2 bases between the two germline ends. CDR3 size: 10 residues. Germline V CDR1 and CDR2: DFQATT, SNEGSKA (reference sequence). The CDR3 loop reads CSARLDTQYF. DNA for the CDR3: TGCAGTGCTAGACTAGATACGCAGTATTTT.

V and J are TRBV2 and TRBJ2-3; 8 nucleotides align to TRBD1. The CDR3 spans 15 residues. The V and J ends lost 6 bases and 0 bases, in that order; junction bases with no gene match: 5. Per germline, CDR1 SNHLY and CDR2 FYNNEI. Here the CDR3 reads CASSADRGSTDTQYF. The CDR3 DNA sequence: TGTGCCAGCAGCGCTGACAGGGGCAGCACAGATACGCAGTATTTT.

The CDR3, as DNA: TGTGCCAGCAGTGACTCACTAGCGGGGGGGAATGAGCAGTTCTTC. Amino acid sequence: CASSDSLAGGNEQFF. The rearrangement links TRBV6-4 to TRBJ2-1, with TRBD2 matching over 13 bases. The length of the CDR3 is 15 residues. CDR1 and CDR2 (germline): MRHNA, SNTAGT. The trim removed 0 bases at V and 7 bases at J, leaving 0 bases unmatched.

V and J are TRBV7-9 and TRBJ2-5; TRBD2 aligns across 12 bases. The germline V gene has CDR1 SEHNR and CDR2 FQNEAQ (reference sequence). V was pared by 0 bases and J by 2 bases, with 1 base of the junction left unmatched. CDR3 length: 16 residues. The CDR3 bases are TGTGCCAGCAGCTTAGCGCTAGCGGGGGGGCAAGAGACCCAGTACTTC. Residues: CASSLALAGGQETQYF.

The chain combines TRBV7-2 with TRBJ2-3, with D unresolved. Germline CDR1 reads SGHTA; CDR2 reads FQGNSA. The CDR3 length is 13 residues. V gave up 5 bases and J gave up 2 bases, with 8 bases separating them. The CDR3 spells CASSNIPTDTQYF. CDR3 DNA: TGTGCCAGCAGCAACATCCCCACAGATACGCAGTATTTT.

The chain carries TRBV27 and TRBJ2-3; perhaps TRBD2 as D (7 bases). CDR3 size: 16 residues. V was cut by 6 bases and J by 1 base, with 17 bases left in between. Looked up from germline, CDR1 is MNHEY and CDR2 is SMNVEV (reference sequence). CDR3 protein: CASSLRRGGRTDTQYF. DNA for the CDR3: TGTGCCAGCAGCCTGAGGAGGGGGGGACGCACAGATACGCAGTATTTT.

The chain uses TRBV5-4 and TRBJ2-7; 8 bases map to TRBD1. CDR3 length equals 16 residues. Germline trimming cut 2 bases from V and 2 bases from J; bases unmatched to any gene: 9. Germline CDR1 reads SGHNT; CDR2 reads YYREEE (reference sequence). CDR3 in amino acids: CASSLQGVAPPYEQYF. For the CDR3, the DNA is TGTGCCAGCAGCTTACAGGGGGTAGCCCCCCCCTACGAGCAGTACTTC.

The table lists this clone with a few counts. The CDR3 loop is CASSEGLAGADTQYF. The DNA of the CDR3 is TGTGCCAGCAGTGAAGGACTAGCGGGAGCAGATACGCAGTATTTT. The V call is TRBV6-1, the J call TRBJ2-3, with 12 positions matching TRBD2. This CDR3 is 15 amino acids long. The V and J ends lost 1 base and 4 bases, in that order; junction bases with no gene match: 0. The germline V gene encodes CDR1 MNHNS and CDR2 SASEGT.

The V and J genes are TRBV6-6 and TRBJ2-1; 7 bases map to TRBD2. CDR3 length equals 14 residues. The junction had 13 bases not matched to a gene; V was cut back by 5 bases and J by 12 bases. The V gene's germline CDR1 is MNHNY and CDR2 SVGAGI (reference sequence). The CDR3 DNA reads TGTGCCAGCAGTCTATCCCGATGGGGGAGGGGGCAGTTCTTC. Translation: CASSLSRWGRGQFF.

This clone was counted only a few times. The gene calls are TRBV4-3 and TRBJ1-4, with 9 bases matching TRBD1. Germline V lookup: CDR1 LGHNA, CDR2 YSLEER. The CDR3 is 16 amino acids. V lost 0 bases, J lost 5 bases, and 4 bases stayed unmatched. The CDR3 sequence: CASSQDPGTGNEKLFF. In DNA form, the CDR3 reads TGCGCCAGCAGCCAAGATCCCGGGACAGGGAATGAAAAACTGTTTTTT.

The CDR3 nucleotides read TGTGCCAGCAGTCTTGGGGACAGGAACACTGAAGCTTTCTTT. The encoded protein is CASSLGDRNTEAFF. The rearrangement uses TRBV6-5 and TRBJ1-1; TRBD1 agrees at 7 bases. The junction had 4 bases not matched to a gene; V was cut back by 5 bases and J by 1 base. CDR3 length: 14 residues. Germline V gene lookup returns CDR1 MNHEY and CDR2 SVGAGI.

The CDR3 DNA is TGTGCCAGCAGCACGGACAGGGACCTAGCCAAAAACATTCAGTACTTC. Encoded protein: CASSTDRDLAKNIQYF. The chain combines TRBV28 with TRBJ2-4; 8 bases are a match to TRBD1. CDR1 MDHEN and CDR2 SYDVKM come from the germline V gene. The CDR3 has 16 residues. V was pared by 6 bases and J by 0 bases, with 7 bases of the junction left unmatched.

The genes are TRBV6-6 and TRBJ2-7; 10 bases align to TRBD2. J was trimmed by 11 bases and V by 0 bases; bases with no gene match: 1. This CDR3 has 12 amino acids. Germline-derived CDR1 and CDR2 are MNHNY and SVGAGI (reference sequence). For the CDR3, the DNA is TGTGCCAGCAGTTACTCCGGGACTAGCGAGTACTTC. Its protein is CASSYSGTSEYF.

This chain uses TRBV25-1 with TRBJ1-4, with TRBD1 identical over 7 bases. The CDR3 extends over 17 amino acids. The junction had 4 bases not matched to a gene; V was cut back by 0 bases and J by 0 bases. Germline-derived CDR1 and CDR2 are MGHDK and SYGVNS. CDR3: CASSEYEGQSTNEKLFF. In DNA form, the CDR3 reads TGTGCCAGCAGTGAATATGAGGGACAGTCAACTAATGAAAAACTGTTTTTT.

J is TRBJ2-3 and V is TRBV4-1; D call uncertain. V was shortened by 0 bases and J by 1 base, with 11 bases between the two germline ends. The V gene's germline CDR1 is MGHRA and CDR2 YSYEKL. CDR3 length: 16 amino acids. This chain's CDR3 is CASSQDHLSGTDTQYF. DNA of the CDR3: TGCGCCAGCAGCCAAGACCACTTAAGCGGCACAGATACGCAGTATTTT.

The gene calls are TRBV27 and TRBJ2-7; maybe TRBD1 (6 bases). CDR1 MNHEY and CDR2 SMNVEV come from the germline V gene (reference sequence). With 3 bases removed from V and 1 base from J, the gap between germline ends came to 10 bases. The CDR3 has 14 residues. The CDR3: CASSFGQTSYEQYF. The CDR3 nucleotides are TGTGCCAGCAGTTTTGGACAGACTTCCTACGAGCAGTACTTC.

The rearrangement uses TRBV6-1 and TRBJ2-3; 8 positions match TRBD2. The CDR3 loop spans 14 amino acids. The V gene end was trimmed by 11 bases and the J gene end by 2 bases; junction bases not matched to a gene: 9. The germline CDR1 and CDR2 sequences are MNHNS and SASEGT. The CDR3 coding sequence is TGTGCCGGAAAGAGCGGGGGAGACACAGATACGCAGTATTTT. It encodes CAGKSGGDTDTQYF.

The chain is built from TRBV11-2 and TRBJ1-1; D perhaps matches TRBD1 (5 bases). V lost 6 bases, J lost 13 bases, and 21 bases lay in between. The CDR3 covers 13 residues. Germline assignment: CDR1 SGHAT and CDR2 FQNNGV. The DNA for the CDR3 is TGTGCCAGCAGTACCATACTCGACGGGGGGGTTTTCTTT. Protein product: CASSTILDGGVFF.

The chain couples TRBV28 to TRBJ2-5; D may be TRBD1 (6 bases). This CDR3 spans 14 amino acids. The germline CDR1 and CDR2 sequences are MDHEN and SYDVKM. Trimming shortened V by 3 bases and J by 2 bases, and 10 bases separated the two germline ends. The CDR3 here is CASSLGAVQETQYF. The CDR3 nucleotides read TGTGCCAGCAGTTTGGGGGCGGTTCAAGAGACCCAGTACTTC.

The CDR3 region has the DNA TGTGCCAGCAGAGGAGGACGGTTTAACTATGGCTACACCTTC. It translates to CASRGGRFNYGYTF. V and J are TRBV7-2 and TRBJ1-2, with no clear D. Trimming removed 6 bases from V and 1 base from J, with 12 bases in between. Germline V gives CDR1 SGHTA, CDR2 FQGNSA. This CDR3 contains 14 residues. Variable domain in full (rest from reference TRBV7-2 and TRBJ1-2): GAGVSQSPSNKVTEKGKDVELRCDPISGHTALYWYRQSLGQGLEFLIYFQGNSAPDKSGLPSDRFSAERTGGSVSTLTIQRTQQEDSAVYLCASRGGRFNYGYTFGSGTRLTVV.

This clone has only one observation. Written as DNA, the CDR3 is TGTGCCAGCAGCCCTAGGGTGGTTAGCGGTTTGGGTGAGCAGTTCTTC. It translates to CASSPRVVSGLGEQFF. The rearrangement uses TRBV5-4 and TRBJ2-1; D may be TRBD2 (6 bases). Germline loops: CDR1 SGHNT, CDR2 YYREEE (reference sequence). The CDR3 spans 16 residues. V was clipped by 4 bases and J by 9 bases, with 23 bases between them.

In its sample, this clone is medium-sized. The chain employs TRBV6-5 and TRBJ1-6; no definite D call. Trimming pared 2 bases from V and 9 bases from J, leaving 8 bases between. The CDR3 has 13 amino acids. Germline loops: CDR1 MNHEY, CDR2 SVGAGI. The CDR3 sequence is CASSYEGLSPLHF. The CDR3 region has the DNA TGTGCCAGCAGTTACGAGGGTCTTTCACCCCTCCACTTT.

The chain links TRBV28 to TRBJ1-5, with 7 positions matching TRBD1. The CDR3 covers 16 residues. With V trimmed by 1 base and J by 2 bases, 5 bases remained unmatched. Germline V gene data show CDR1 as MDHEN and CDR2 as SYDVKM. In DNA form, the CDR3 reads TGTGCCAGCAGTTTATTAAGGGGGCCGGGCAATCAGCCCCAGCATTTT. Translating gives CASSLLRGPGNQPQHF.

The CDR3 DNA reads TGTGCCAGCAGCGTAGTGGCGGGGGGGCTTGAGCAGTTCTTC. The encoded protein is CASSVVAGGLEQFF. The chain joins TRBV9 to TRBJ2-1; 9 bases match TRBD2. The CDR3 loop spans 14 amino acids. Germline lookup yields CDR1 SGDLS and CDR2 YYNGEE. V lost 0 bases, J lost 9 bases, and 4 bases stayed unmatched.

The J gene is TRBJ2-1, the V gene TRBV11-3; D might be TRBD1 (6 bases). The CDR3 totals 13 residues. Trimming pared 0 bases from V and 8 bases from J, leaving 8 bases between. In germline, CDR1 is SGHNT, CDR2 YENEEA. The DNA for the CDR3 is TGTGCCAGCAGCTTAGAATCAGGGGATGAGCAGTTCTTC. As protein: CASSLESGDEQFF.

This clone was seen a single time. V and J are TRBV5-6 and TRBJ2-7; TRBD2 matches 8 bases. CDR1 and CDR2 (germline): SGHDT, YYEEEE. Trimming removed 4 bases from V and 4 bases from J; junction bases left unmatched: 7. The CDR3 is 14 amino acids. The CDR3 region has the DNA TGTGCCAGCAGCCACCTCGGACTAGCTTACGAGCAGTACTTC. Its protein is CASSHLGLAYEQYF. The full variable domain, with the rest looked up from reference TRBV5-6 and TRBJ2-7, is DAGVTQSPTHLIKTRGQQVTLRCSPKSGHDTVSWYQQALGQGPQFIFQYYEEEERQRGNFPDRFSGHQFPNYSSELNVNALLLGDSALYLCASSHLGLAYEQYFGPGTRLTVT.